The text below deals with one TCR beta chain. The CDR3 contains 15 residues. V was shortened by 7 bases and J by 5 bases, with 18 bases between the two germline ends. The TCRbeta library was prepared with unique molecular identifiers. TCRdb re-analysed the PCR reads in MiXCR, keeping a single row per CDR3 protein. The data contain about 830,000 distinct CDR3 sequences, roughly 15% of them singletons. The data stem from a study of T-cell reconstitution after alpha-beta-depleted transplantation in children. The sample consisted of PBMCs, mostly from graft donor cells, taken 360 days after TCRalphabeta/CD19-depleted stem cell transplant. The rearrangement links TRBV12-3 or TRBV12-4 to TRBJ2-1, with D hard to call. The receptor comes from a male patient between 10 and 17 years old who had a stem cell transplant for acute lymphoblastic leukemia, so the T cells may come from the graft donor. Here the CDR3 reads CASNLLLDGDNEQFF. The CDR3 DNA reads TGTGCCAGCAACCTACTGCTGGACGGCGACAATGAGCAGTTCTTC.